The sequence of this T cell receptor (beta chain) was determined in a study of breast tumors, draining lymph nodes, adjacent tissues (dated by TCRdb to 2016 to 2017). About the study as a whole: The study compared TCR beta repertoires across tumor, adjacent nontumor tissue and axillary lymph nodes from breast cancer patients. In human breast cancer, the study set out to assess how tumor, surrounding tissue and draining lymph node repertoires relate to one another and whether T cells might be exchanged between them. General study outcomes and caveats: The data were judged consistent with most tumor T cells deriving from the lymph node and then expanding within tumor tissue. Tumor and nontumor tissue repertoires were found to be significantly more similar in luminal-like than in basal-like breast cancer. Tumor T-cell repertoires showed less diversity than lymph node repertoires and more diversity than nontumor tissue repertoires, and tumor T-cell repertoires showed preferential V and J gene usage. Rather than being directly demonstrated, the conclusion that tumor T cells originate in lymph nodes was presented as consistent with a hypothesis.

The sample holds many counts of this clonotype. The target of this receptor is not known. It has no much larger one-base neighbor in the sample; base qualities were not kept. Sequencer: Illumina HiSeq 2000. TCR beta chain libraries were generated through multiplex PCR amplification. High-throughput sequencing was used to analyze the amplified TCR beta chain products. The public reads were quality trimmed at Q25 with fastp and then assembled into clones with MiXCR by TCRdb, keeping productive beta chains. Identical CDR3 proteins give one entry, which carries the most common genes and DNA. This sample comprises about 180,000 distinct CDR3 sequences, approximately 33% of them detected only once. In total, the top ten clones hold 4.3% of the sample. Lymph node samples were obtained from the axillary draining lymph nodes of breast cancer patients. The CDR3 starts with the cysteine, ends with the phenylalanine, and has 19 residues. The read is trimmed to its CDR3 DNA, 57 bases read in frame from base 1. A distance of 19 bases separates the germline ends of V and J, which lose 4 bases and 0 bases respectively. CDR1 and CDR2 (MNHNS, SASEGT) derive from the germline V gene.

The source is a female donor with breast cancer. Some clones in this sample may be carry-over from other donors' samples. This sequence uses TRBV6-1 and TRBJ1-6; the D gene is perhaps TRBD1, on 5 matching bases. The sample comprised axillary lymph node tissue. The CDR3 region reads CASSARQDRDGSYNSPLHF. The bases are TGTGCCAGCAGTGCCCGCCAAGACCGGGACGGCTCCTATAATTCACCCCTCCACTTT.